This T cell receptor (beta chain) was captured by sequencing in a study of CD8 T cells in Susac syndrome. The RNA, roughly 0.5 to 1 ug, was put through reverse transcription using random hexamers. The method of amplification for TCR beta CDR3 was immunoSEQ multiplex PCR, covering 54 Vbeta and 13 Jbeta. TCRdb reprocessed the immunoSEQ multiplex PCR reads via MiXCR and lists one record per CDR3 protein. The sample holds about 190,000 distinct CDR3 sequences, roughly 92% seen once. Germline CDR1 is MNHNS and CDR2 is SASEGT. The V end lost 7 bases, the J end lost 6 bases, and 21 bases lay between the germline ends. The CDR3 runs to 16 residues.

Sequencing was done on a sample of CD4+ T cells from PBMCs. This TCR was sampled from a human donor in good health. The chain joins TRBV6-1 to TRBJ2-2, with unresolved D. This CDR3 reads CASTQQGSRRAGELFF. Here the CDR3 DNA reads TGTGCCAGCACCCAGCAAGGGTCCCGAAGGGCCGGGGAGCTGTTTTTT.